The table lists the clone carrying this TCR beta chain with many counts. Its antigen is undetermined. The data stem from a study of early T cells in non-severe SARS-CoV-2 infection. Study as a whole: Sequencing used unsorted whole-blood bulk RNA, so chains lack pairing.

V lost 6 bases and J lost 6, with 14 bases in between. This CDR3 comprises 13 residues. Germline V gene sequence: CDR1 MNHEY, CDR2 SMNVEV (reference sequence). Whole-study results and caveats: Private and CD4 specificities were missed by VDJdb matching, skewed to anti-spike CD8.

Researchers tagged individual cDNA molecules with unique molecular identifiers. Using its own MiXCR run on the 5' RACE reads, TCRdb lists one record per CDR3 protein. The sample has some 25,000 distinct CDR3 sequences, around 5% seen once; the top ten hold approximately 0.87%. This receptor was obtained from an adult who was a healthcare worker with PCR-confirmed SARS-CoV-2 infection or an uninfected control (not recorded which). Sequenced input: whole blood. The rearrangement joins TRBV27 to TRBJ1-1, with a weak D call TRBD1 (6 bases). CDR3 amino acids: CASREDSFSEAFF. The CDR3 DNA follows: TGTGCCAGCAGGGAGGACAGTTTTTCTGAAGCTTTCTTT.